This T cell receptor (beta chain) was captured in a study of cytomegalovirus exposure and HLA in healthy donors. Whole-study context: Caucasian-associated ancestry cluster membership applied to about four fifths of 398 genotyped donors.

Looked up from germline, CDR1 is SNHLY and CDR2 is FYNNEI. This CDR3 spans 14 amino acids. Trimming stripped 7 bases from V and 0 bases from J, with 13 bases between. PCR used 60 Vbeta primers and 13 Jbeta primers. In the source study's methods: In a later analysis, the count reached some 83 million unique TCR beta chains, with 10 million to 11 million shared. Using immunoSEQ multiplex PCR, the repertoire was profiled, and TCRdb retains in-frame clones only, with some absent. D and trimming come from the DNA, and the V and J calls and clone size come from that table. Of under 150,000 clones listed, about 69% are singletons.

The sequence derives from a woman between 18 and 30 years old in good health and CMV-seronegative. The V gene is TRBV2, the J gene TRBJ2-7, with D possibly being TRBD2 (5 bases). Sequenced input: PBMCs. The CDR3 here is CASKVTGSSYEQYF. CDR3 DNA sequence: TGTGCCAGCAAGGTAACGGGGAGCTCCTACGAGCAGTACTTC.